A selection of T cell receptor beta chains follows, all from one sample in a study of OX40 agonist ivuxolimab in advanced cancers. Assay: immunoSEQ multiplex PCR; the TCRdb copy retains only in-frame clones and omits some. The repertoire holds about 75,000 clones, with roughly 86% as singletons. The sequencing used CD4+ or CD8+ T cells sorted from blood, collected in a trial of the OX40 agonist ivuxolimab. The origin of the receptors is an adult with an advanced solid tumor such as melanoma, head and neck, liver or kidney cancer. CDR3s include the opening cysteine and the closing phenylalanine or tryptophan. Fields, in order: clone size, V gene, CDR3 protein. A clone size is listed for some rows: how often the clone was seen (once, few, many), or a class if it is expanded.

clone size: few; V gene: TRBV7-2; CDR3 protein: CASSLGPRTYNEQFF
clone size: NA; V gene: TRBV6-6; CDR3 protein: CASSSVDRGSGYTF
clone size: NA; V gene: TRBV5-4; CDR3 protein: CASSTLNRGPQETQYF
clone size: NA; V gene: TRBV19; CDR3 protein: CASRTREGLGEQYF
clone size: NA; V gene: TRBV7-9; CDR3 protein: CASSFGQGGGGYTF
clone size: few; V gene: TRBV6-5; CDR3 protein: CASSFANEQFF
clone size: NA; V gene: TRBV7-8; CDR3 protein: CASSPRQVVGPQHF
clone size: NA; V gene: TRBV6-5; CDR3 protein: CASSLNGWNTIYF
clone size: few; V gene: TRBV30; CDR3 protein: CAWTKFPGQGANYGYTF
clone size: NA; V gene: TRBV7-9; CDR3 protein: CASSSGQGAYSNQPQHF
clone size: few; V gene: TRBV2; CDR3 protein: CASSDALAGVGTQYF